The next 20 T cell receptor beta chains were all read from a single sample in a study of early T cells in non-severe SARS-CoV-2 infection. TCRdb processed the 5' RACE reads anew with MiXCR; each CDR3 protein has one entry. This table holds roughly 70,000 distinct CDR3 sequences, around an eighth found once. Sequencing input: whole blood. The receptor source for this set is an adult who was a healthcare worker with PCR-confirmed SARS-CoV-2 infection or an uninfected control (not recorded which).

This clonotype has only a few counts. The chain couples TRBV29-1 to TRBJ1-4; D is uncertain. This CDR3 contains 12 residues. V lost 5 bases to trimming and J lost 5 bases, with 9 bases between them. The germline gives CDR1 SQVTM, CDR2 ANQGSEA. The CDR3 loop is CSVLLLNEKLFF. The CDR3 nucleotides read TGCAGCGTTCTCCTACTAAATGAAAAACTGTTTTTT.

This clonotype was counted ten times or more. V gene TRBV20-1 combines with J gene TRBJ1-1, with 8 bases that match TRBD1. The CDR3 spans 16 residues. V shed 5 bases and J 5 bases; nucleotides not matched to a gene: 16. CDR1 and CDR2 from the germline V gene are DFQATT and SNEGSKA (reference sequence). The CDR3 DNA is TGCAGTGCTTTCCCCTCCGGGACAGGTATTCTAACTGAAGCTTTCTTT. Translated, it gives CSAFPSGTGILTEAFF.

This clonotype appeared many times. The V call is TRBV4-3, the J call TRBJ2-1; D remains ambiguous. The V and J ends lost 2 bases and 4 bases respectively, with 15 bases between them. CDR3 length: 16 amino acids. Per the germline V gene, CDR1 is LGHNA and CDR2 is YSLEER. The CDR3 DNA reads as TGCGCCAGCAGCCAAAACCAACTACTGGAGTACAATGAGCAGTTCTTC. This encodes CASSQNQLLEYNEQFF.

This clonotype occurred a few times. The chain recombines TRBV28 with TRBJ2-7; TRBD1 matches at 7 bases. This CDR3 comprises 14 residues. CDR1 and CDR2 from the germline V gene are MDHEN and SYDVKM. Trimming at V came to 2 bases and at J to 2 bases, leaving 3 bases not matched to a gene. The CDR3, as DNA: TGTGCCAGCAGTTTAAGGGACAGACCCTACGAGCAGTACTTC. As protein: CASSLRDRPYEQYF. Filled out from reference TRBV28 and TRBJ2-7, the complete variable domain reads DVKVTQSSRYLVKRTGEKVFLECVQDMDHENMFWYRQDPGLGLRLIYFSYDVKMKEKGDIPEGYSVSREKKERFSLILESASTNQTSMYLCASSLRDRPYEQYFGPGTRLTVT.

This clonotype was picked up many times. CDR3 sequence (DNA): TGTGCCAGCAGTTTAGGGGCAGGGGGGAATGAGCAGTTCTTC. It translates to CASSLGAGGNEQFF. The gene calls are TRBV12-3 or TRBV12-4 and TRBJ2-1, with TRBD1 as a possible D gene (7 bases). The V gene lost 1 base and the J gene lost 7 bases, with 11 bases spanning the gap. The CDR3 is 14 amino acids.

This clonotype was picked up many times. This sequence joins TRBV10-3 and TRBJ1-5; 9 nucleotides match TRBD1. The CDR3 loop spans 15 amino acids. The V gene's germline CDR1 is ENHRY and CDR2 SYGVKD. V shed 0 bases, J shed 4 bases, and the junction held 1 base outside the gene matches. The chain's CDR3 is CAISESGTGNQPQHF. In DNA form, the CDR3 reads TGTGCCATCAGTGAGTCAGGGACAGGGAATCAGCCCCAGCATTTT.

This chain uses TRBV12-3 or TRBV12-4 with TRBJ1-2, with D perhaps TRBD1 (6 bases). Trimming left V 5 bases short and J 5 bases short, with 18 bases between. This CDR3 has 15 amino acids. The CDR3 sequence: CASSRMDSSPYGYTF. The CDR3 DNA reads TGTGCCAGCAGTCGTATGGACAGCTCCCCGTATGGCTACACCTTC.

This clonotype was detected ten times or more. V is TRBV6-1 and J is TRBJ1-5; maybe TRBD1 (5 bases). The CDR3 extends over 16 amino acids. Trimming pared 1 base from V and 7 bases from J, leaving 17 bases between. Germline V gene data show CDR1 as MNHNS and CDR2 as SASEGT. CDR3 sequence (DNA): TGTGCCAGCAGTGAAGAAGACAACAGGAGACTACAGCCCCAGCATTTT. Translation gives CASSEEDNRRLQPQHF.

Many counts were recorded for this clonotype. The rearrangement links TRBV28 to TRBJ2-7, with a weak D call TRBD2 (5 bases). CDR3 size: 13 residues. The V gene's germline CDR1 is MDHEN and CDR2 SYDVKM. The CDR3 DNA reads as TGTGCGAGCTGGGAGCCTCAAGGTTACGAGCAGTACTTC. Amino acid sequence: CASWEPQGYEQYF.

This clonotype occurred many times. The CDR3 sequence: CSARRGSNTEAFF. The DNA for the CDR3 is TGCAGTGCTAGAAGGGGGAGCAACACTGAAGCTTTCTTT. The gene calls are TRBV20-1 and TRBJ1-1, with a possible D match to TRBD1 (6 bases). CDR3 length equals 13 residues. Germline CDR1 and CDR2: DFQATT and SNEGSKA (reference sequence). V was shortened by 2 bases and J by 2 bases, with 9 bases between the two germline ends.

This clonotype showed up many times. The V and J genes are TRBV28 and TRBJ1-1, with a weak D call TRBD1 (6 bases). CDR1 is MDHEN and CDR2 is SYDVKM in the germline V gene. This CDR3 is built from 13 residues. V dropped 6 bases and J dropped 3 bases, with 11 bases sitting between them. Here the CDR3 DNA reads TGTGCCAGCAGGAGGACAGACTACACTGAAGCTTTCTTT. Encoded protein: CASRRTDYTEAFF.

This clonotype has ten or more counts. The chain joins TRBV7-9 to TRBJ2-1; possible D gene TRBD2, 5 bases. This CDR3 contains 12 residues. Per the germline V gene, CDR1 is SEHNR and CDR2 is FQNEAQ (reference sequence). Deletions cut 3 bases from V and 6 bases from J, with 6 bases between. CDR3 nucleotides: TGTGCCAGCAGCTTCGGGGTCAATGAGCAGTTCTTC. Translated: CASSFGVNEQFF.

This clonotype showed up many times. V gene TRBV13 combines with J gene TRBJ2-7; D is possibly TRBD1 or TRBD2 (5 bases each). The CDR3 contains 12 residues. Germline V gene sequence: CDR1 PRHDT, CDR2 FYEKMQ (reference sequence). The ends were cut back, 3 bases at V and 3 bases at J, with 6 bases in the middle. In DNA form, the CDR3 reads TGTGCCAGCAGCTTGGGGGTCTACGAGCAGTACTTC. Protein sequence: CASSLGVYEQYF.

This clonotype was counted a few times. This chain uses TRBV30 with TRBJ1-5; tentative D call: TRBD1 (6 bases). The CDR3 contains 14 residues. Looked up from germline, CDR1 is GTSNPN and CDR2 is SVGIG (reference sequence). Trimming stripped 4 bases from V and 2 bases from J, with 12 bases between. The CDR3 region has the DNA TGTGCCTGGATGCAGGGGATCGGCAATCAGCCCCAGCATTTT. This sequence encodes CAWMQGIGNQPQHF. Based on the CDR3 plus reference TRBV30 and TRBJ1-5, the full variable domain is SQTIHQWPATLVQPVGSPLSLECTVEGTSNPNLYWYRQAAGRGLQLLFYSVGIGQISSEVPQNLSASRPQDRQFILSSKKLLLSDSGFYLCAWMQGIGNQPQHFGDGTRLSIL.

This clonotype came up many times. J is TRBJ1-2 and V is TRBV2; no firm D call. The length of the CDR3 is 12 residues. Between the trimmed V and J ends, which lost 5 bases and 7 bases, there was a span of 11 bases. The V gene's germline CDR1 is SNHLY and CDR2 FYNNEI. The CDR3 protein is CASSSYRGGYTF. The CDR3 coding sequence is TGTGCCAGCAGTTCCTACAGAGGTGGCTACACCTTC.

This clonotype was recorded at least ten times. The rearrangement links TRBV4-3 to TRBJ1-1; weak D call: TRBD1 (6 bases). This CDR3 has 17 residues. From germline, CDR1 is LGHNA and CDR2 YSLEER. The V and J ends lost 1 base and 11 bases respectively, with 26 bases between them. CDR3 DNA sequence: TGCGCCAGCAGCCAAGCCCAGGGGTCGTGGGGGGCGCAGGGGGCTTTCTTT. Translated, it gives CASSQAQGSWGAQGAFF.

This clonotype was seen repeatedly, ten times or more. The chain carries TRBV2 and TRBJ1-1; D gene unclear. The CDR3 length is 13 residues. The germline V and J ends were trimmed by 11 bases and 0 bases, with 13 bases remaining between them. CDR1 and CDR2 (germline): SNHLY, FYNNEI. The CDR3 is CAGSGQLNTEAFF. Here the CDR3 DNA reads TGTGCCGGAAGCGGCCAGTTGAACACTGAAGCTTTCTTT.

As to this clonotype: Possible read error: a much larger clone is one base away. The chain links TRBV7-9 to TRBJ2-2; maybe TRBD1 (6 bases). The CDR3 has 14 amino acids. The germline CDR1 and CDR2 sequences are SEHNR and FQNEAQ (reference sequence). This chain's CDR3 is CVSNRDTRTGELFF. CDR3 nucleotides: TGTGTCAGCAACCGGGACACCCGAACCGGGGAGCTGTTTTTT.

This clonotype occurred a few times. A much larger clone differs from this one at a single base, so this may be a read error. The CDR3 loop is CSVEAGTEAFF. The CDR3 DNA reads TGCAGCGTTGAAGCCGGCACTGAAGCTTTCTTT. The V call is TRBV29-1, the J call TRBJ1-1; no definite D call. The CDR3 totals 11 residues. V was shortened by 1 base and J by 4 bases, with 4 bases between the two germline ends. In germline, CDR1 is SQVTM, CDR2 ANQGSEA. The whole variable domain, remainder taken from reference TRBV29-1 and TRBJ1-1, is SAVISQKPSRDICQRGTSLTIQCQVDSQVTMMFWYRQQPGQSLTLIATANQGSEATYESGFVIDKFPISRPNLTFSTLTVSNMSPEDSSIYLCSVEAGTEAFFGQGTRLTVV.

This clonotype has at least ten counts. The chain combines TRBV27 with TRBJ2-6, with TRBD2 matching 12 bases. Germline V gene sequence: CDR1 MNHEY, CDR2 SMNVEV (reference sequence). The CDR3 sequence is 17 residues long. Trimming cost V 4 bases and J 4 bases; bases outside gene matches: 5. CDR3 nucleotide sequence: TGTGCCAGCAGTTCACTAGCGGGAGGTTCCGGGGCCAACGTCCTGACTTTC. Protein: CASSSLAGGSGANVLTF.